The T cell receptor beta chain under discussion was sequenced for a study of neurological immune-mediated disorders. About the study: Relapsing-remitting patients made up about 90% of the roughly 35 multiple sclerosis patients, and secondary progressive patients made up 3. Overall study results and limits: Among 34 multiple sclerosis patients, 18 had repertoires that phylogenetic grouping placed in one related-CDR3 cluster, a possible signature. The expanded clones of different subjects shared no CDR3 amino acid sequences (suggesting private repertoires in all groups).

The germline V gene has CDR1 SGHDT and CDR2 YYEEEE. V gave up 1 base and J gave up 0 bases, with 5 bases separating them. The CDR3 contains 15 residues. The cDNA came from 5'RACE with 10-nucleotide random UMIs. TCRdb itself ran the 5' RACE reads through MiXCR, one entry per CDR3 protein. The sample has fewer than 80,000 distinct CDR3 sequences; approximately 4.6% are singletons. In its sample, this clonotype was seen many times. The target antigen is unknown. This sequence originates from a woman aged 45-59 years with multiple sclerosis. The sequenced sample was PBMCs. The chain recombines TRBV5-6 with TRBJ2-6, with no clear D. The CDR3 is CASSLIVSGANVLTF. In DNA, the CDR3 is TGTGCCAGCAGCTTGATTGTCTCTGGGGCCAACGTCCTGACTTTC.